Reported below is one TCR beta chain. Trimming removed 6 bases at V and 5 bases at J, with 13 bases between. The CDR3 is 14 amino acids. The germline V gene has CDR1 LNHDA and CDR2 SQIVND (reference sequence). Adults between about 18 and 95 years of age took part from about two dozen US areas. Donors in Cohort 3 who had recovered were those with two negative PCRs, healthcare professional clearance, or resolution of their symptoms. The data belong to a study of blood T cell repertoires in COVID-19. Study background: Sources were T cells, B-cell-depleted T cells, or PBMCs; the material itself was cDNA or gDNA.

The method was immunoSEQ multiplex PCR; TCRdb's version includes in-frame clones alone and lacks a portion of them. The sample yields almost 400,000 clones, roughly 90% seen once. J is TRBJ1-4 and V is TRBV19; tentative D call: TRBD1 (6 bases). The sequenced sample consisted of PBMCs or T cells enriched from blood (not recorded which). The TCR was taken from a woman aged 25-40 years who had recovered from COVID-19. CDR3 coding DNA: TGTGCCAGTAGGGGACATTCTCGGAATGAAAAACTGTTTTTT. Its translation is CASRGHSRNEKLFF.